Listed here are 21 T cell receptor beta chains from one sample, sequenced in a study of blood T cell repertoires in COVID-19. Method: immunoSEQ multiplex PCR; TCRdb's copy keeps in-frame clones and lacks some. The data hold around 350,000 clones, with roughly 86% observed a single time. Sequencing was performed on peripheral blood. These receptors came from a human donor in a cohort sampled during active COVID-19.

This clone showed up just a few times. The chain employs TRBV19 and TRBJ1-4; D remains unclear. V was pared by 5 bases and J by 10 bases, with 14 bases between. Germline V gene data show CDR1 as LNHDA and CDR2 as SQIVND (reference sequence). This CDR3 has 13 residues. The CDR3 coding sequence is TGTGCCAGTAGTTCAGACTTCGGAGGAAAACTGTTTTTT. Translating it yields CASSSDFGGKLFF.

The chain combines TRBV19 with TRBJ1-2; D uncertain. Germline V gene lookup returns CDR1 LNHDA and CDR2 SQIVND (reference sequence). The CDR3 is made up of 15 amino acids. V was trimmed by 8 bases and J by 0 bases, leaving 16 bases between them. CDR3 DNA: TGTGCCAGTCGCCTAGCGGCAGCATCTAACTATGGCTACACCTTC. Translation: CASRLAAASNYGYTF.

The J gene is TRBJ1-3, the V gene TRBV9; no clear D gene. Trimming pared 2 bases from V and 0 bases from J, leaving 3 bases between. From germline, CDR1 is SGDLS and CDR2 YYNGEE. The CDR3 extends over 13 amino acids. This CDR3 is CASSVYSGNTIYF. The CDR3 coding sequence is TGTGCCAGCAGCGTGTACTCTGGAAACACCATATATTTT.

The chain uses TRBV19 and TRBJ2-1; 9 nucleotides match TRBD1. With V trimmed by 7 bases and J by 8 bases, 9 bases remained unmatched. The V gene's germline CDR1 is LNHDA and CDR2 SQIVND (reference sequence). CDR3 length equals 14 residues. For the CDR3, the DNA is TGTGCCAGTAAAAGGACAGGGGCTCCCCATGAGCAGTTCTTC. It specifies CASKRTGAPHEQFF.

The chain employs TRBV29-1 and TRBJ2-7; D is possibly TRBD2 (6 bases). This CDR3 contains 13 residues. The V gene's germline CDR1 is SQVTM and CDR2 ANQGSEA. Trimming took off 4 bases at V and 1 base at J, with 11 bases between the two ends. As DNA, the CDR3 is TGCAGCGTTGTGGGCGGGATGTCCTACGAGCAGTACTTC. This codes for CSVVGGMSYEQYF.

The chain employs TRBV2 and TRBJ2-1; no clear D. This CDR3 is 14 amino acids long. Germline V gene sequence: CDR1 SNHLY, CDR2 FYNNEI. Trimming took off 7 bases at V and 8 bases at J, with 18 bases between the two ends. In nucleotides, the CDR3 is TGTGCCAGCAATCCGCCTCCCCGAGGTTATGAGCAGTTCTTC. The encoded protein is CASNPPPRGYEQFF.

The rearrangement joins TRBV9 to TRBJ1-4, with D possibly TRBD1 on 6 matching bases. Germline lookup yields CDR1 SGDLS and CDR2 YYNGEE. The length of the CDR3 is 13 residues. The V and J ends lost 3 bases and 3 bases respectively, with 6 bases between them. In nucleotides, the CDR3 is TGTGCCAGCAGCGAGGGGGCTAATGAAAAACTGTTTTTT. Its protein product is CASSEGANEKLFF.

J is TRBJ1-1 and V is TRBV10-3; TRBD1 agrees at 8 bases. With V trimmed by 10 bases and J by 3 bases, 4 bases remained unmatched. The CDR3 consists of 12 residues. Germline V gene lookup returns CDR1 ENHRY and CDR2 SYGVKD. Written as DNA, the CDR3 is TGTGCCACGCAGGGGGCGGACACTGAAGCTTTCTTT. Translating it yields CATQGADTEAFF.

This chain uses TRBV6-1 with TRBJ2-1; 7 bases are a match to TRBD1. Germline CDR1 is MNHNS and CDR2 is SASEGT. V was clipped by 3 bases and J by 4 bases; unmatched bases: 6. The CDR3 covers 15 residues. The CDR3 here is CASSEPRDSYNEQFF. As DNA, the CDR3 is TGTGCCAGCAGTGAGCCCCGGGACAGTTACAATGAGCAGTTCTTC.

The rearrangement joins TRBV28 to TRBJ1-2; D might be TRBD1 (6 bases). The V gene's germline CDR1 is MDHEN and CDR2 SYDVKM. The CDR3 is 13 residues long. V lost 6 bases, J lost 8 bases, and 16 bases lay in between. The CDR3 DNA follows: TGTGCCAGCAGCTATCGGACAGCCGGGGGCTACACCTTC. It is translated as CASSYRTAGGYTF.

The chain has TRBV7-2 and TRBJ2-2, with TRBD2 matching over 12 bases. Germline values: CDR1 SGHTA, CDR2 FQGNSA. The CDR3 is made up of 17 amino acids. J was trimmed by 3 bases and V by 3 bases; bases with no gene match: 5. The CDR3 DNA is TGTGCCAGCAGCTTCCAGACTAGCGGGAGAGACACCGGGGAGCTGTTTTTT. It codes for CASSFQTSGRDTGELFF.

This clone was counted at least ten times. The rearrangement joins TRBV7-9 to TRBJ2-1, with D perhaps TRBD1 (6 bases). CDR1 is SEHNR, CDR2 FQNEAQ, per germline (reference sequence). V lost 7 bases and J 3 bases, leaving 13 bases between the germline ends. The CDR3 is 14 amino acids. The CDR3 here is CASTPDSYYNEQFF. The CDR3, as DNA: TGTGCCAGCACGCCGGACAGCTACTACAATGAGCAGTTCTTC.

The CDR3 sequence is CASRRHRGILIINEQFF. In nucleotides, the CDR3 is TGTGCCAGCAGGCGCCACCGGGGGATCTTAATAATCAATGAGCAGTTCTTC. The rearrangement links TRBV28 to TRBJ2-1; weak D call: TRBD2 (6 bases). The V and J ends lost 6 bases and 6 bases respectively, with 24 bases between them. Germline V gene lookup returns CDR1 MDHEN and CDR2 SYDVKM. CDR3 size: 17 residues.

In nucleotides, the CDR3 is TGTGCCAGCAGTTACTCTTGGACAAGTGATGGCTACACCTTC. The encoded protein is CASSYSWTSDGYTF. The V and J genes are TRBV6-5 and TRBJ1-2; D is perhaps TRBD1 (5 bases). Germline V gives CDR1 MNHEY, CDR2 SVGAGI. V dropped 0 bases and J dropped 6 bases, with 11 bases sitting between them. The CDR3 extends over 14 amino acids.

DNA of the CDR3: TGTGCCAGCAGCTTGGAGCTCACCACCGCCACAGATACGCAGTATTTT. Protein product: CASSLELTTATDTQYF. The chain combines TRBV5-4 with TRBJ2-3; D uncertain. Trimming took off 0 bases at V and 2 bases at J, with 13 bases between the two ends. The CDR3 runs 16 residues. Per germline, CDR1 SGHNT and CDR2 YYREEE (reference sequence).

The gene calls are TRBV9 and TRBJ1-5; 11 bases agree with TRBD1. With 4 bases clipped from V and 3 bases from J, the junction kept 3 bases outside the gene matches. The CDR3 has 15 amino acids. CDR1 is SGDLS, CDR2 YYNGEE, per germline. Written as DNA, the CDR3 is TGTGCCAGCAGCAACGGACAGGGGGCCAATCAGCCCCAGCATTTT. Its translation: CASSNGQGANQPQHF.

The rearrangement links TRBV30 to TRBJ1-6; maybe TRBD1 (5 bases). CDR1 GTSNPN and CDR2 SVGIG come from the germline V gene (reference sequence). The CDR3 totals 14 residues. The V end lost 3 bases, the J end lost 3 bases, and 9 bases lay between the germline ends. The CDR3, as DNA: TGTGCCTGGAGCGAGACAGTCTATAATTCACCCCTCCACTTT. Its translation is CAWSETVYNSPLHF.

V usage is TRBV9 and J usage is TRBJ2-5; TRBD1 matches at 11 bases. Germline CDR1 and CDR2: SGDLS and YYNGEE. The CDR3 runs to 18 residues. Germline trimming cut 4 bases from V and 3 bases from J; bases unmatched to any gene: 14. CDR3 coding DNA: TGTGCCAGCAGCTTAAGAGGAGGGGAGGGACAGGGGGAAGAGACCCAGTACTTC. Its protein product is CASSLRGGEGQGEETQYF.

V and J are TRBV24-1 and TRBJ2-3; 8 bases match TRBD1. The trim removed 3 bases at V and 8 bases at J, leaving 9 bases unmatched. The CDR3 has 15 amino acids. In germline, CDR1 is KGHDR, CDR2 SFDVKD. For the CDR3, the DNA is TGTGCCACCAGTGATCCCGGACAGGGAGATGGTACGCAGTATTTT. It specifies CATSDPGQGDGTQYF.

The V and J genes are TRBV5-1 and TRBJ2-5; tentative D call: TRBD1 (6 bases). CDR1 and CDR2 from the germline V gene are SGHRS and YFSETQ. V dropped 4 bases and J dropped 2 bases, with 12 bases sitting between them. This CDR3 contains 14 residues. CDR3 sequence: CASSDQDRQETQYF. The DNA for the CDR3 is TGCGCCAGCAGCGATCAGGACAGACAAGAGACCCAGTACTTC.

The rearrangement joins TRBV7-8 to TRBJ1-1; D gene ambiguous. This CDR3 is built from 13 residues. V was cut by 5 bases and J by 4 bases, with 11 bases left in between. Per the germline V gene, CDR1 is SGHVS and CDR2 is FQNEAQ. The CDR3 nucleotides read TGTGCCAGCAGCCGAATGGGAGGCACTGAAGCTTTCTTT. Residues: CASSRMGGTEAFF.